These T cell receptor beta chains were read from a single sample in a study of neoadjuvant anti-PD-1 for oral cavity cancer. Generated by immunoSEQ multiplex PCR, the TCRdb table keeps only in-frame clones and is missing some. This sample yields approximately 8,800 clones, of which 64% are seen a single time; 4.2% belongs to the top ten. This specimen consisted of PBMCs, obtained after nivolumab (anti-PD-1) treatment. The source is a person aged 35 to 85 with oral cavity squamous cell carcinoma. Both conserved end residues are part of each CDR3. The D gene is left open where the match is weak. Clone sizes are given selectively: once, few, many, or a class where the clone is expanded.

j_call: TRBJ1-6
d_call: .
v_call: TRBV7-9
cdr3_length: 14
clone_size: .
cdr3_aa: CASSLIQYNSPLHF
cdr3_nt: TGTGCCAGCAGCTTAATCCAGTATAATTCACCCCTCCACTTT

j_call: TRBJ1-2
d_call: TRBD1
v_call: TRBV5-6
cdr3_length: 15
clone_size: .
cdr3_aa: CASEKGQESNYGYTF
cdr3_nt: TGTGCCAGCGAGAAAGGACAGGAGAGTAACTATGGCTACACCTTC

j_call: TRBJ2-1
d_call: .
v_call: TRBV4-2
cdr3_length: 19
clone_size: few
cdr3_aa: CASSQDTPGLRKIYNEQFF
cdr3_nt: TGTGCCAGCAGCCAAGATACGCCCGGACTGAGGAAAATTTACAATGAGCAGTTCTTC

j_call: TRBJ2-5
d_call: .
v_call: TRBV7-9
cdr3_length: 14
clone_size: .
cdr3_aa: CASSSRGRPGAQYF
cdr3_nt: TGTGCCAGCAGTTCCCGGGGACGGCCAGGGGCCCAGTACTTC

j_call: TRBJ1-6
d_call: TRBD1
v_call: TRBV5-1
cdr3_length: 17
clone_size: .
cdr3_aa: CASSFGTGSSYNSPLHF
cdr3_nt: TGCGCCAGCAGCTTCGGGACAGGATCCTCCTATAATTCACCCCTCCACTTT

j_call: TRBJ1-1
d_call: .
v_call: TRBV7-9
cdr3_length: 12
clone_size: .
cdr3_aa: CASSLDFTEAFF
cdr3_nt: TGTGCCAGCAGCTTAGATTTCACTGAAGCTTTCTTT

j_call: TRBJ2-1
d_call: TRBD2
v_call: TRBV7-3
cdr3_length: 18
clone_size: .
cdr3_aa: CASSRTSGSLSKGNEQFF
cdr3_nt: TGTGCCAGCAGCCGGACTAGCGGGAGTCTGTCGAAAGGAAATGAGCAGTTCTTC

j_call: TRBJ1-2
d_call: .
v_call: TRBV11-2
cdr3_length: 15
clone_size: .
cdr3_aa: CASSSTRAAGAGYTF
cdr3_nt: TGTGCCAGCAGCTCGACGAGGGCAGCTGGGGCTGGCTACACCTTC

j_call: TRBJ1-5
d_call: .
v_call: TRBV4-2
cdr3_length: 16
clone_size: .
cdr3_aa: CASSQELRGSNQPQHF
cdr3_nt: TGTGCCAGCAGCCAAGAATTAAGAGGAAGCAATCAGCCCCAGCATTTT

j_call: TRBJ1-2
d_call: .
v_call: TRBV6-1
cdr3_length: 13
clone_size: .
cdr3_aa: CASSEGRSYGYTF
cdr3_nt: TGTGCCAGCAGTGAGGGAAGATCCTATGGCTACACCTTC

j_call: TRBJ1-3
d_call: TRBD1
v_call: TRBV4-1
cdr3_length: 17
clone_size: hyperexpanded
cdr3_aa: CASSPQEGAGSGNTIYF
cdr3_nt: TGCGCCAGCAGCCCTCAAGAGGGGGCAGGTTCTGGAAACACCATATATTTT

j_call: TRBJ1-4
d_call: .
v_call: TRBV28
cdr3_length: 15
clone_size: .
cdr3_aa: CASSFRGGSNEKLFF
cdr3_nt: TGTGCCAGCAGTTTTCGGGGGGGATCTAATGAAAAACTGTTTTTT

j_call: TRBJ2-3
d_call: .
v_call: TRBV27
cdr3_length: 13
clone_size: .
cdr3_aa: CASSSFPSDTQYF
cdr3_nt: TGTGCCAGCAGTTCTTTTCCCTCCGATACGCAGTATTTT

j_call: TRBJ2-7
d_call: TRBD2
v_call: TRBV19
cdr3_length: 14
clone_size: .
cdr3_aa: CASSMVSGSYEQYF
cdr3_nt: TGTGCCAGTAGTATGGTTAGCGGGAGTTACGAGCAGTACTTC

j_call: TRBJ2-7
d_call: .
v_call: TRBV27
cdr3_length: 13
clone_size: .
cdr3_aa: CASSQLRSDEQYF
cdr3_nt: TGTGCCAGCAGTCAACTACGTAGCGACGAGCAGTACTTC

j_call: TRBJ1-2
d_call: .
v_call: TRBV29-1
cdr3_length: 14
clone_size: .
cdr3_aa: CSVEDRLVPYGYTF
cdr3_nt: TGCAGCGTTGAAGACAGGTTGGTCCCCTATGGCTACACCTTC

j_call: TRBJ2-7
d_call: TRBD2
v_call: TRBV6-6
cdr3_length: 15
clone_size: .
cdr3_aa: CASSRGGLGDYEQYF
cdr3_nt: TGTGCCAGCAGCCGAGGCGGACTAGGGGACTACGAGCAGTACTTC

j_call: TRBJ2-7
d_call: TRBD1
v_call: TRBV7-2
cdr3_length: 14
clone_size: once
cdr3_aa: CASSHSDRSYEQYF
cdr3_nt: TGTGCCAGCAGCCATTCGGACAGGAGCTACGAGCAGTACTTC

j_call: TRBJ2-7
d_call: TRBD1
v_call: TRBV6-5
cdr3_length: 15
clone_size: few
cdr3_aa: CASSFVTGGSYEQYF
cdr3_nt: TGTGCCAGCAGTTTCGTGACAGGGGGCTCCTACGAGCAGTACTTC

j_call: TRBJ2-1
d_call: TRBD2
v_call: TRBV7-6
cdr3_length: 15
clone_size: .
cdr3_aa: CASSLVWLAGNEQFF
cdr3_nt: TGTGCCAGCAGCTTAGTTTGGCTAGCGGGCAATGAGCAGTTCTTC

j_call: TRBJ2-2
d_call: .
v_call: TRBV6-1
cdr3_length: 15
clone_size: .
cdr3_aa: CASGLGPRNTGELFF
cdr3_nt: TGTGCCAGCGGATTGGGACCTCGGAACACCGGGGAGCTGTTTTTT

j_call: TRBJ2-7
d_call: .
v_call: TRBV25-1
cdr3_length: 12
clone_size: .
cdr3_aa: CASSPTFSEQYF
cdr3_nt: TGTGCCAGCAGTCCCACCTTTTCCGAGCAGTACTTC

j_call: TRBJ1-3
d_call: .
v_call: TRBV27
cdr3_length: 13
clone_size: .
cdr3_aa: CASRPGDRNTIYF
cdr3_nt: TGTGCCAGCAGGCCAGGGGATCGGAACACCATATATTTT

j_call: TRBJ1-5
d_call: .
v_call: TRBV6-6
cdr3_length: 14
clone_size: once
cdr3_aa: CASSYSTSNQPQHF
cdr3_nt: TGTGCCAGCAGTTACTCAACTAGCAATCAGCCCCAGCATTTT

j_call: TRBJ1-1
d_call: TRBD1
v_call: TRBV29-1
cdr3_length: 16
clone_size: .
cdr3_aa: CSVAFFHRGADAEAFF
cdr3_nt: TGCAGCGTTGCCTTTTTCCACAGGGGAGCAGACGCTGAAGCTTTCTTT

j_call: TRBJ1-2
d_call: .
v_call: TRBV5-4
cdr3_length: 14
clone_size: .
cdr3_aa: CASSTPRAGSGYTF
cdr3_nt: TGTGCCAGCAGCACGCCGAGAGCGGGAAGTGGCTACACCTTC

j_call: TRBJ1-3
d_call: TRBD1
v_call: TRBV27
cdr3_length: 17
clone_size: .
cdr3_aa: CASSLSGQVLSGNTIYF
cdr3_nt: TGTGCCAGCAGTTTATCAGGACAGGTCCTCTCTGGAAACACCATATATTTT

j_call: TRBJ1-4
d_call: .
v_call: TRBV27
cdr3_length: 15
clone_size: .
cdr3_aa: CASSSWTESNEKLFF
cdr3_nt: TGTGCCAGCAGTTCGTGGACAGAATCTAATGAAAAACTGTTTTTT

j_call: TRBJ1-1
d_call: .
v_call: TRBV19
cdr3_length: 13
clone_size: few
cdr3_aa: CATRTGSRTEAFF
cdr3_nt: TGTGCCACTCGGACGGGCTCGCGCACTGAAGCTTTCTTT

j_call: TRBJ1-5
d_call: .
v_call: TRBV19
cdr3_length: 15
clone_size: .
cdr3_aa: CASKIRVDSNQPQHF
cdr3_nt: TGTGCCAGTAAAATAAGGGTAGATAGCAATCAGCCCCAGCATTTT

j_call: TRBJ2-3
d_call: .
v_call: TRBV13
cdr3_length: 14
clone_size: .
cdr3_aa: CASSFRGGTDTQYF
cdr3_nt: TGTGCCAGCAGCTTTAGGGGGGGCACAGATACGCAGTATTTT

j_call: TRBJ1-1
d_call: .
v_call: TRBV12-2
cdr3_length: 21
clone_size: .
cdr3_aa: CASRLVREGGVKNGVNTEAFF
cdr3_nt: TGTGCAAGTCGCTTAGTTCGGGAAGGTGGGGTTAAAAACGGTGTGAACACTGAAGCTTTCTTT

j_call: TRBJ1-1
d_call: .
v_call: TRBV7-8
cdr3_length: 15
clone_size: once
cdr3_aa: CASSLVQGVNTEAFF
cdr3_nt: TGTGCCAGCAGCTTAGTCCAGGGAGTGAACACTGAAGCTTTCTTT

j_call: TRBJ2-7
d_call: .
v_call: TRBV12-5
cdr3_length: 13
clone_size: .
cdr3_aa: CASGLVGSYEQYF
cdr3_nt: TGTGCTAGTGGTTTGGTCGGGAGCTACGAGCAGTACTTC

j_call: TRBJ2-7
d_call: TRBD2
v_call: TRBV6-7
cdr3_length: 15
clone_size: .
cdr3_aa: CASSGLAGMSYEQYF
cdr3_nt: TGTGCCAGCAGTGGACTAGCGGGTATGAGCTACGAGCAGTACTTC

j_call: TRBJ2-5
d_call: TRBD2
v_call: TRBV5-5
cdr3_length: 15
clone_size: .
cdr3_aa: CASSFGSGARETQYF
cdr3_nt: TGTGCCAGCAGCTTCGGTAGCGGGGCTAGGGAGACCCAGTACTTC

j_call: TRBJ2-2
d_call: .
v_call: TRBV5-1
cdr3_length: 14
clone_size: .
cdr3_aa: CASSSRTGTGELFF
cdr3_nt: TGCGCCAGCAGCTCTAGGACCGGCACCGGGGAGCTGTTTTTT

j_call: TRBJ2-2
d_call: .
v_call: TRBV5-1
cdr3_length: 16
clone_size: few
cdr3_aa: CASSLATGPNTGELFF
cdr3_nt: TGCGCCAGCAGCTTGGCCACAGGGCCGAACACCGGGGAGCTGTTTTTT

j_call: TRBJ2-7
d_call: .
v_call: TRBV11-3
cdr3_length: 14
clone_size: once
cdr3_aa: CASSLSPGSYEQYF
cdr3_nt: TGTGCCAGCAGCTTAAGTCCAGGGAGCTACGAGCAGTACTTC

j_call: TRBJ2-2
d_call: .
v_call: TRBV7-2
cdr3_length: 16
clone_size: .
cdr3_aa: CASSLQGGPGTGELFF
cdr3_nt: TGTGCCAGCAGCCTCCAGGGTGGGCCCGGCACCGGGGAGCTGTTTTTT

j_call: TRBJ2-3
d_call: .
v_call: TRBV18
cdr3_length: 16
clone_size: .
cdr3_aa: CASSPLPQGSPDTQYF
cdr3_nt: TGTGCCAGCTCCCCACTTCCCCAGGGGTCACCAGATACGCAGTATTTT

j_call: TRBJ2-1
d_call: .
v_call: TRBV7-7
cdr3_length: 14
clone_size: few
cdr3_aa: CASSSGQLRNEQFF
cdr3_nt: TGTGCCAGCAGCTCCGGACAGTTACGCAATGAGCAGTTCTTC

j_call: TRBJ1-2
d_call: TRBD1
v_call: TRBV6-1
cdr3_length: 15
clone_size: .
cdr3_aa: CASSEGTGSFYGYTF
cdr3_nt: TGTGCCAGCAGTGAAGGGACAGGGAGTTTCTATGGCTACACCTTC

j_call: TRBJ2-5
d_call: TRBD2
v_call: TRBV10-2
cdr3_length: 14
clone_size: .
cdr3_aa: CASSDGGGVETQYF
cdr3_nt: TGCGCCAGCAGTGACGGCGGGGGGGTGGAGACCCAGTACTTC

j_call: TRBJ2-1
d_call: TRBD1
v_call: TRBV5-1
cdr3_length: 15
clone_size: .
cdr3_aa: CASSASGQGLGEQFF
cdr3_nt: TGCGCCAGCAGCGCCTCGGGACAGGGCCTCGGCGAGCAGTTCTTC

j_call: TRBJ1-5
d_call: .
v_call: TRBV6-1
cdr3_length: 12
clone_size: .
cdr3_aa: CATRTGNQPQHF
cdr3_nt: TGTGCCACTAGGACAGGCAATCAGCCCCAGCATTTT

j_call: TRBJ1-2
d_call: .
v_call: TRBV11-2
cdr3_length: 12
clone_size: few
cdr3_aa: CASSLKGHGYTF
cdr3_nt: TGTGCCAGCAGCTTAAAGGGCCATGGCTACACCTTC

j_call: TRBJ2-3
d_call: TRBD1
v_call: TRBV6-4
cdr3_length: 15
clone_size: few
cdr3_aa: CASSAQGDSTDTQYF
cdr3_nt: TGTGCCAGCAGTGCCCAGGGGGATAGCACAGATACGCAGTATTTT

j_call: TRBJ1-4
d_call: .
v_call: TRBV28
cdr3_length: 14
clone_size: .
cdr3_aa: CASSLEPPGEKLFF
cdr3_nt: TGTGCCAGCAGTTTAGAGCCCCCGGGAGAAAAACTGTTTTTT

j_call: TRBJ1-5
d_call: .
v_call: TRBV5-1
cdr3_length: 14
clone_size: few
cdr3_aa: CASSLVGGNQPQHF
cdr3_nt: TGCGCCAGCAGCTTGGTAGGGGGCAATCAGCCCCAGCATTTT

j_call: TRBJ1-1
d_call: .
v_call: TRBV7-2
cdr3_length: 14
clone_size: .
cdr3_aa: CASSLTDGYTEAFF
cdr3_nt: TGTGCCAGCAGCTTAACCGACGGGTACACTGAAGCTTTCTTT

j_call: TRBJ2-7
d_call: .
v_call: TRBV10-3
cdr3_length: 13
clone_size: few
cdr3_aa: CAISEQRQYEQYF
cdr3_nt: TGTGCCATCAGTGAACAACGGCAGTACGAGCAGTACTTC